This TCR beta chain was recovered during a study of blood T cells in healthy people across ages. Russia was home to the donors, healthy Caucasian individuals aged roughly 6 to 95. Extraction of total RNA produced a minimum of 5 micrograms from each sample. Combining a sample-barcoded 5' primer with a J-beta primer mix, a second PCR ran for roughly 7 to 12 cycles. Every cDNA molecule bore a tag from a template-switch adaptor containing 12 random nucleotides. TCRdb reprocessed the 5' RACE reads via MiXCR and lists one record per CDR3 protein. The sample lists about 1 million distinct CDR3 sequences, 40% to 55% occurring once. The CDR3 contains 14 residues. The germline gives CDR1 SGHRS, CDR2 YFSETQ. Trimming cost V 5 bases and J 0 bases, with 12 bases left between them. The sample holds one count of this clonotype.

Sequences were obtained from blood. The receptor was derived from a woman aged 55 to 70 in good health. V usage is TRBV5-1 and J usage is TRBJ2-7; no clear D gene. The CDR3 sequence: CASRHRIDSYEQYF. For the CDR3, the DNA is TGCGCCAGCAGACACAGAATCGACTCCTACGAGCAGTACTTC.